Presented here are 16 T cell receptor beta chains from one specimen sequenced in a study of shared clonotypes between healthy human individuals. Assay used: immunoSEQ multiplex PCR; TCRdb lists only in-frame clones, some missing. Among 400,000 to 600,000 clones listed, nearly 80% were seen once. Material: PBMCs. The receptors come from a woman in her thirties or forties in good health. Some clones in this sample may be carry-over from other donors' samples.

The V gene is TRBV27, the J gene TRBJ2-7; D uncertain. Between the trimmed V and J ends, which lost 1 base and 0 bases, there was a span of 7 bases. CDR1 is MNHEY and CDR2 is SMNVEV in the germline V gene (reference sequence). The CDR3 has 14 residues. CDR3 protein: CASSLWALSYEQYF. The CDR3 coding sequence is TGTGCCAGCAGTTTATGGGCGCTCTCCTACGAGCAGTACTTC.

The rearrangement uses TRBV28 and TRBJ2-7, with unresolved D. Trimming cost V 3 bases and J 4 bases, with 7 bases left between them. Germline CDR1 is MDHEN and CDR2 is SYDVKM. This CDR3 spans 12 amino acids. The CDR3 here is CASSFLGYEQYF. DNA of the CDR3: TGTGCCAGCAGTTTCCTCGGTTACGAGCAGTACTTC.

The V call is TRBV7-2, the J call TRBJ2-5, with D perhaps assigned TRBD1 or TRBD2 (6 bases each). Trimming shortened V by 3 bases and J by 4 bases, and 12 bases separated the two germline ends. Germline V gene lookup returns CDR1 SGHTA and CDR2 FQGNSA. The CDR3 is 14 amino acids. CDR3 region: CASSFSGAGETQYF. The CDR3 region has the DNA TGTGCCAGCAGCTTTTCGGGGGCGGGAGAGACCCAGTACTTC.

The chain has TRBV7-3 and TRBJ2-2; no firm D call. The V end lost 3 bases, the J end lost 8 bases, and 7 bases lay between the germline ends. The CDR3 runs to 12 residues. Germline V gives CDR1 SGHTA, CDR2 FQGTGA. CDR3: CASSLNGGELFF. CDR3 bases: TGTGCCAGCAGCTTGAACGGTGGGGAGCTGTTTTTT.

This chain connects TRBV25-1 to TRBJ2-6, with unresolved D. This CDR3 comprises 15 residues. CDR1 and CDR2 from the germline V gene are MGHDK and SYGVNS. Trimming removed 5 bases from V and 2 bases from J, with 10 bases in between. The DNA for the CDR3 is TGTGCCAGCAGTCCAGGTGCGACTGGGGCCAACGTCCTGACTTTC. As protein: CASSPGATGANVLTF.

This chain links TRBV6-6 with TRBJ1-4; D is perhaps TRBD1 (5 bases). Trimming pared 2 bases from V and 8 bases from J, leaving 12 bases between. From germline, CDR1 is MNHNY and CDR2 SVGAGI (reference sequence). The CDR3 length is 14 residues. The CDR3: CASSYDQGWEKLFF. In nucleotides, the CDR3 is TGTGCCAGCAGTTACGACCAGGGATGGGAAAAACTGTTTTTT.

In this sample, this clone turned up a few times. The V and J genes are TRBV19 and TRBJ2-7, with D tentatively TRBD2 (6 bases). Trimming shortened V by 4 bases and J by 6 bases, and 13 bases separated the two germline ends. Germline values: CDR1 LNHDA, CDR2 SQIVND (reference sequence). This CDR3 is built from 13 residues. The CDR3, as DNA: TGTGCCAGTAGTACCAAGACTAGAGGCGAGCAGTACTTC. Its protein product is CASSTKTRGEQYF.

The V call is TRBV2, the J call TRBJ2-3; D unclear. This CDR3 has 11 amino acids. Germline-derived CDR1 and CDR2 are SNHLY and FYNNEI. V lost 6 bases to trimming and J lost 5 bases, with 6 bases between them. CDR3 in DNA: TGTGCCAGCAGGGGTGTAGATACGCAGTATTTT. Protein: CASRGVDTQYF. The full variable domain, rest sourced from reference TRBV2 and TRBJ2-3, is EPEVTQTPSHQVTQMGQEVILRCVPISNHLYFYWYRQILGQKVEFLVSFYNNEISEKSEIFDDQFSVERPDGSNFTLKIRSTKLEDSAMYFCASRGVDTQYFGPGTRLTVL.

This clone was counted a few times. The chain couples TRBV6-6 to TRBJ2-7; the D gene is possibly TRBD2 (6 bases). CDR3 length: 14 residues. CDR1 and CDR2 from the germline V gene are MNHNY and SVGAGI (reference sequence). V was clipped by 7 bases and J by 0 bases, with 13 bases between them. This CDR3 reads CASKNYGSSYEQYF. The DNA for the CDR3 is TGTGCCAGCAAAAATTACGGGAGCTCCTACGAGCAGTACTTC.

The V gene is TRBV9, the J gene TRBJ2-3; TRBD2 aligns across 9 bases. The V gene end was trimmed by 4 bases and the J gene end by 1 base; junction bases not matched to a gene: 4. Germline CDR1 is SGDLS and CDR2 is YYNGEE. The CDR3 loop spans 15 amino acids. CDR3 sequence: CASSFRTSGTDTQYF. CDR3 nucleotide sequence: TGTGCCAGCAGCTTCCGGACTAGCGGCACAGATACGCAGTATTTT.

For this clone: Other nucleotide sequences from this sample produce the same CDR3. The chain carries TRBV11-2 and TRBJ2-1, with D perhaps TRBD1 (6 bases). The germline V gene has CDR1 SGHAT and CDR2 FQNNGV. The CDR3 loop spans 13 amino acids. Trimming pared 4 bases from V and 4 bases from J, leaving 8 bases between. CDR3 region: CASSSDRYNEQFF. The CDR3 DNA reads TGTGCCAGCAGCTCGGACAGATACAATGAGCAGTTCTTC.

V is TRBV27 and J is TRBJ2-6; D is unclear. The CDR3 length is 16 residues. Trimming removed 3 bases from V and 0 bases from J, with 9 bases in between. Germline V gene lookup returns CDR1 MNHEY and CDR2 SMNVEV (reference sequence). CDR3: CASSFAAGSGANVLTF. The CDR3 DNA reads as TGTGCCAGCAGTTTTGCAGCCGGCTCTGGGGCCAACGTCCTGACTTTC.

The chain recombines TRBV7-3 with TRBJ2-1, with D hard to call. The V gene lost 5 bases and the J gene lost 8 bases, with 13 bases spanning the gap. CDR1 and CDR2 from the germline V gene are SGHTA and FQGTGA. There are 13 residues in the CDR3. For the CDR3, the DNA is TGTGCCAGCAGCACGGACCCGGCGGATGAGCAGTTCTTC. Protein product: CASSTDPADEQFF. Filled out from reference TRBV7-3 and TRBJ2-1, the complete variable domain reads GAGVSQTPSNKVTEKGKYVELRCDPISGHTALYWYRQSLGQGPEFLIYFQGTGAADDSGLPNDRFFAVRPEGSVSTLKIQRTERGDSAVYLCASSTDPADEQFFGPGTRLTVL.

The J gene is TRBJ2-7, the V gene TRBV28, with 7 bases matching TRBD2. The CDR3 loop spans 15 amino acids. The V segment lost 8 bases and the J segment 0 bases; nucleotides outside the gene matches: 10. From germline, CDR1 is MDHEN and CDR2 SYDVKM. The CDR3 reads CASFPQRGNSYEQYF. CDR3 coding DNA: TGTGCCAGCTTCCCCCAGCGGGGAAACTCCTACGAGCAGTACTTC. The entire variable domain, with the rest obtained from reference TRBV28 and TRBJ2-7, is as follows: DVKVTQSSRYLVKRTGEKVFLECVQDMDHENMFWYRQDPGLGLRLIYFSYDVKMKEKGDIPEGYSVSREKKERFSLILESASTNQTSMYLCASFPQRGNSYEQYFGPGTRLTVT.

This chain connects TRBV30 to TRBJ2-7; 12 positions match TRBD2. CDR3 length equals 16 residues. Germline V lookup: CDR1 GTSNPN, CDR2 SVGIG (reference sequence). V lost 3 bases, J lost 4 bases, and 10 bases stayed unmatched. This chain's CDR3 is CAWRRLAGGYQYEQYF. CDR3 in DNA: TGTGCCTGGAGAAGGCTAGCGGGAGGGTACCAATACGAGCAGTACTTC.

This rearrangement joins TRBV6-5 to TRBJ2-7, with 9 bases fitting TRBD1. Germline V CDR1 and CDR2: MNHEY, SVGAGI. The CDR3 sequence is 14 residues long. The V gene end was trimmed by 6 bases and the J gene end by 7 bases; junction bases not matched to a gene: 10. The CDR3 sequence: CASSRGQGDSEQYF. The CDR3 DNA reads as TGTGCCAGCAGCCGGGGACAGGGAGATTCTGAGCAGTACTTC.